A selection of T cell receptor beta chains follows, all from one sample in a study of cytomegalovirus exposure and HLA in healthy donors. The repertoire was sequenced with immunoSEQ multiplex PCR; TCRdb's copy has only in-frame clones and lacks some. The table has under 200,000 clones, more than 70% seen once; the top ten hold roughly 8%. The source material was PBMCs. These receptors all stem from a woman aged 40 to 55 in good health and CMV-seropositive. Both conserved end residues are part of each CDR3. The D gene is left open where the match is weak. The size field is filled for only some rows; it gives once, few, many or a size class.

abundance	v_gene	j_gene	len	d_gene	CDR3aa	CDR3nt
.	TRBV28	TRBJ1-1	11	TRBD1	CASSRGQEAFF	TGTGCCAGCAGTAGGGGACAGGAAGCTTTCTTT
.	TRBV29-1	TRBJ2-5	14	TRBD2	CSVSGLAGQETQYF	TGCAGCGTTTCGGGACTAGCGGGTCAAGAGACCCAGTACTTC
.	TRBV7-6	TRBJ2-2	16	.	CASSSRRGSGTGELFF	TGTGCCAGCAGCTCCCGAAGGGGGAGCGGCACCGGGGAGCTGTTTTTT
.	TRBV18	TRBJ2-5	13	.	CASSPGVQETQYF	TGTGCCAGCTCACCGGGAGTTCAAGAGACCCAGTACTTC
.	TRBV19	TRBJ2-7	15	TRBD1	CASSIRDRESYEQYF	TGTGCCAGTAGTATCCGGGACAGGGAAAGTTACGAGCAGTACTTC
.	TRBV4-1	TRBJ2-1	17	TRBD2	CASSQGLAGVSYNEQFF	TGCGCCAGCAGCCAAGGACTAGCGGGGGTCTCCTACAATGAGCAGTTCTTC
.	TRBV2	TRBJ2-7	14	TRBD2	CASSGTSGPYEQYF	TGTGCCAGCAGCGGAACTAGCGGTCCCTACGAGCAGTACTTC
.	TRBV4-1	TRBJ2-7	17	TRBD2	CASSQGEAGVRSYEQYF	TGCGCCAGCAGCCAAGGGGAAGCGGGAGTGAGATCCTACGAGCAGTACTTC
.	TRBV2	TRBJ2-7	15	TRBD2	CASSVRASGSSEQYF	TGTGCCAGCAGTGTTCGCGCTAGCGGGAGTAGCGAGCAGTACTTC
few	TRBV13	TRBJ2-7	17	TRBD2	CASSPGTSGRVTYEQYF	TGTGCCAGCAGCCCAGGGACTAGCGGGAGGGTCACCTACGAGCAGTACTTC
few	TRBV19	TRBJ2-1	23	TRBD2	CASTTLYGGPRTSGRWSYNEQFF	TGTGCCAGTACCACCCTTTACGGGGGACCCCGGACTAGCGGGAGGTGGTCCTACAATGAGCAGTTCTTC
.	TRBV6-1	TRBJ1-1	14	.	CASSEILGSTEAFF	TGTGCCAGCAGTGAAATTCTAGGGAGCACTGAAGCTTTCTTT
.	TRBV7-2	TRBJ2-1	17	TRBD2	CASSALLAGEGVNEQFF	TGTGCCAGCAGCGCATTACTAGCGGGAGAAGGAGTGAATGAGCAGTTCTTC
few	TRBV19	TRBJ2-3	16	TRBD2	CASSSRLAGFTDTQYF	TGTGCCAGTAGTTCCCGACTAGCGGGATTCACAGATACGCAGTATTTT
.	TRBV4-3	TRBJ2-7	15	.	CASSQEWHREYEQYF	TGCGCCAGCAGCCAAGAATGGCACAGGGAATACGAGCAGTACTTC
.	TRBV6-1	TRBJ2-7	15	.	CASSEMTVGGREQYF	TGTGCCAGCAGTGAAATGACAGTCGGGGGGCGTGAGCAGTACTTC
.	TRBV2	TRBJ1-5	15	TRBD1	CASRDGQGAGQPQHF	TGTGCCAGCAGAGACGGACAGGGGGCAGGTCAGCCCCAGCATTTT
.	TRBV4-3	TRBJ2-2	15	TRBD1	CASSHRTGGTGELFF	TGCGCCAGCAGCCATCGGACAGGGGGGACCGGGGAGCTGTTTTTT
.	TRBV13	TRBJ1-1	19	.	CASSFSVYGGRGRNTEAFF	TGTGCCAGCAGCTTTAGTGTATACGGGGGGCGCGGAAGGAACACTGAAGCTTTCTTT
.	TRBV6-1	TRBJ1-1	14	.	CASSELVTVAEAFF	TGTGCCAGCAGTGAACTAGTGACAGTTGCTGAAGCTTTCTTT
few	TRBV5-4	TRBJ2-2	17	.	CASSLVRSSANTGELFF	TGTGCCAGCAGCTTGGTCCGGTCTAGCGCGAACACCGGGGAGCTGTTTTTT
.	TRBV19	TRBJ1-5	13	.	CASSPGPNQPQHF	TGTGCCAGTAGTCCAGGGCCAAATCAGCCCCAGCATTTT